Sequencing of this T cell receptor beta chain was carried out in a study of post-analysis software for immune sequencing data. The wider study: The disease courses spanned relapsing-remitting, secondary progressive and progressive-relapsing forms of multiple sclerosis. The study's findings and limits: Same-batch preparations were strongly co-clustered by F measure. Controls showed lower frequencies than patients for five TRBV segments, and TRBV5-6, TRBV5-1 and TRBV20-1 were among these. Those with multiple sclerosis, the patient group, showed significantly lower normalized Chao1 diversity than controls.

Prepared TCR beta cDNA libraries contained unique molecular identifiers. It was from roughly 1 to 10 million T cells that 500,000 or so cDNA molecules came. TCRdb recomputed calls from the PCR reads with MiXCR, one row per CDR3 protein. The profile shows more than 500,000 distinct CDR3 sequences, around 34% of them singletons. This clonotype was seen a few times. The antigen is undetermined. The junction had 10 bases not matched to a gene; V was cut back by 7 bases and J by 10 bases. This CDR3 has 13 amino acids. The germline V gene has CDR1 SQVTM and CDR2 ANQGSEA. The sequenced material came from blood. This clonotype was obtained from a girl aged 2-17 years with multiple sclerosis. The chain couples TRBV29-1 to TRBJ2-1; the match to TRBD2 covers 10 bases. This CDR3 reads CSAQRGGVDEQFF. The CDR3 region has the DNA TGCAGCGCCCAGCGGGGGGGCGTCGACGAGCAGTTCTTC.